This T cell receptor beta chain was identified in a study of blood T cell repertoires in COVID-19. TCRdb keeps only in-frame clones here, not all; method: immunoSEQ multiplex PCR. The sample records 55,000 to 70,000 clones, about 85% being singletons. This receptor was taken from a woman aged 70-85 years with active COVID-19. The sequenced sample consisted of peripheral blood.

The CDR3 region is CASSASRLAGERDIQYF. For the CDR3, the DNA is TGTGCCAGCAGCGCCTCCAGACTAGCGGGAGAAAGGGACATTCAGTACTTC. J is TRBJ2-4 and V is TRBV13; 12 nucleotides align to TRBD2. J lost 8 bases, V lost 5 bases, and 13 bases had no gene match. Germline lookup yields CDR1 PRHDT and CDR2 FYEKMQ (reference sequence). The CDR3 contains 17 residues.